One sample yielded the 15 T cell receptor beta chains listed below, sequenced in a study of cytomegalovirus exposure and HLA in healthy donors. This PCR relied on a set of 60 Vbeta primers and 13 Jbeta primers. Sequencing used immunoSEQ multiplex PCR; TCRdb keeps in-frame clones, though not all of them. The profile shows some 130,000 clones, around 9.7% of them singletons. Sequences were obtained from PBMCs. These receptors came from a man in his forties or fifties in good health and CMV-seronegative.

This clone showed up just once. The chain links TRBV7-7 to TRBJ2-5; D might be TRBD2 (5 bases). The CDR3 runs 15 residues. CDR1 SSHAT and CDR2 FNYEAQ come from the germline V gene (reference sequence). Trimming left V 1 base short and J 2 bases short, with 11 bases between. CDR3 sequence (DNA): TGTGCCAGCAGCTTAGAGGGAGTTCCGCAAGAGACCCAGTACTTC. Translation gives CASSLEGVPQETQYF.

The CDR3 DNA is TGTGCCAGCAGTGGACCGCAGGGGGCGCAAACTGAAGCTTTCTTT. It specifies CASSGPQGAQTEAFF. The genes are TRBV2 and TRBJ1-1, with 8 bases fitting TRBD1. V lost 4 bases, J lost 5 bases, and 9 bases stayed unmatched. The CDR3 sequence is 15 residues long. The germline V gene has CDR1 SNHLY and CDR2 FYNNEI. The full variable domain, completed using reference TRBV2 and TRBJ1-1, is EPEVTQTPSHQVTQMGQEVILRCVPISNHLYFYWYRQILGQKVEFLVSFYNNEISEKSEIFDDQFSVERPDGSNFTLKIRSTKLEDSAMYFCASSGPQGAQTEAFFGQGTRLTVV.

This clone came up a few times. As DNA, the CDR3 is TGTGCCAGCAGTGACACAGGGGTTTATGAGCAGTTCTTC. Translating it yields CASSDTGVYEQFF. The chain is built from TRBV6-4 and TRBJ2-1; 7 nucleotides agree with TRBD1. After removal of 2 bases from V and 8 bases from J, the junction contained 3 bases not matched to a gene. CDR1 and CDR2 from the germline V gene are MRHNA and SNTAGT. The CDR3 is made up of 13 amino acids.

J is TRBJ2-7 and V is TRBV28; a weak D match, TRBD1 (6 bases). V was shortened by 5 bases and J by 6 bases, with 14 bases between the two germline ends. Germline CDR1 and CDR2: MDHEN and SYDVKM. CDR3 length equals 13 residues. CDR3 DNA sequence: TGTGCCAGCAGTCTGGACAGAGTTGGCGAGCAGTACTTC. Encoded protein: CASSLDRVGEQYF.

This clone was observed a handful of times. The chain joins TRBV2 to TRBJ1-5; no clear D. The V gene lost 8 bases and the J gene lost 5 bases, with 13 bases spanning the gap. Germline-derived CDR1 and CDR2 are SNHLY and FYNNEI. This CDR3 contains 13 residues. CDR3 DNA sequence: TGTGCCAGCGGTTTAGTAGCTGATCAGCCCCAGCATTTT. This encodes CASGLVADQPQHF. Supplemented by reference TRBV2 and TRBJ1-5, the full variable domain reads EPEVTQTPSHQVTQMGQEVILRCVPISNHLYFYWYRQILGQKVEFLVSFYNNEISEKSEIFDDQFSVERPDGSNFTLKIRSTKLEDSAMYFCASGLVADQPQHFGDGTRLSIL.

This clone was seen only a few times. This chain joins TRBV7-2 and TRBJ1-1, with D unresolved. CDR3 size: 15 residues. V was cut by 4 bases and J by 11 bases, with 23 bases left in between. Germline V gives CDR1 SGHTA, CDR2 FQGNSA. The CDR3 loop is CASSSSDTIRAGAFF. Written as DNA, the CDR3 is TGTGCCAGCAGCTCCAGCGATACCATTAGGGCGGGGGCTTTCTTT.

This clone has just a few counts. CDR3: CASSIQTDQPQHF. CDR3 DNA sequence: TGCGCCAGCAGCATTCAAACTGATCAGCCCCAGCATTTT. The gene calls are TRBV5-1 and TRBJ1-5, with D hard to call. This CDR3 comprises 13 residues. Trimming stripped 4 bases from V and 5 bases from J, with 10 bases between. Per the germline V gene, CDR1 is SGHRS and CDR2 is YFSETQ.

The rearrangement joins TRBV12-5 to TRBJ2-1; 10 bases agree with TRBD1. The V and J ends lost 1 base and 7 bases, in that order; junction bases with no gene match: 7. The CDR3 is 16 amino acids. Germline V CDR1 and CDR2: LGHNT, FRNRAP. Written as DNA, the CDR3 is TGTGCTAGTGGTTTGGCCGGGACAGGGGAGACGAATGAGCAGTTCTTC. Translation: CASGLAGTGETNEQFF.

This clone was counted only a few times. This chain uses TRBV18 with TRBJ2-5; the match to TRBD1 covers 8 bases. Germline V gene lookup returns CDR1 KGHSH and CDR2 LQKENI. The CDR3 is 15 amino acids. With V trimmed by 5 bases and J by 1 base, 6 bases remained unmatched. The CDR3: CASSGQGVFQETQYF. CDR3 in DNA: TGTGCCAGCTCAGGACAGGGAGTATTCCAAGAGACCCAGTACTTC.

This clone was counted between two and nine times. V and J are TRBV9 and TRBJ2-5; 12 nucleotides line up with TRBD2. The CDR3 has 18 residues. V was pared by 0 bases and J by 1 base, with 7 bases of the junction left unmatched. Germline CDR1 is SGDLS and CDR2 is YYNGEE. The CDR3 coding sequence is TGTGCCAGCAGCGTAGGGGCTAGCGGGAGGGCCTTCCAAGAGACCCAGTACTTC. This gives the protein CASSVGASGRAFQETQYF.

V is TRBV19 and J is TRBJ2-2, with D possibly being TRBD1 (7 bases). CDR1 is LNHDA and CDR2 is SQIVND in the germline V gene (reference sequence). V lost 5 bases and J lost 6, with 16 bases in between. The CDR3 runs to 15 residues. CDR3 loop: CASSPDRRVAGELFF. In DNA, the CDR3 is TGTGCCAGTAGTCCGGACAGGAGGGTGGCCGGGGAGCTGTTTTTT. Using reference TRBV19 and TRBJ2-2 for the parts outside the CDR3, the full variable domain is DGGITQSPKYLFRKEGQNVTLSCEQNLNHDAMYWYRQDPGQGLRLIYYSQIVNDFQKGDIAEGYSVSREKKESFPLTVTSAQKNPTAFYLCASSPDRRVAGELFFGEGSRLTVL.

This clone turned up a few times. The V gene is TRBV7-2, the J gene TRBJ2-3; the D gene is possibly TRBD2 (6 bases). The CDR3 is 16 amino acids. Germline lookup yields CDR1 SGHTA and CDR2 FQGNSA. The V and J ends lost 5 bases and 2 bases respectively, with 17 bases between them. The DNA of the CDR3 is TGTGCCAGCAGCACGAGGGGACTGGCCCCCACAGATACGCAGTATTTT. Its translation: CASSTRGLAPTDTQYF.

V usage is TRBV6-5 and J usage is TRBJ2-2; D is ambiguous. The CDR3 spans 12 residues. From germline, CDR1 is MNHEY and CDR2 SVGAGI. Trimming stripped 5 bases from V and 5 bases from J, with 6 bases between. DNA of the CDR3: TGTGCCAGCAGTCTCGGGACCGGGGAGCTGTTTTTT. It codes for CASSLGTGELFF.

This clone occurred a few times. This rearrangement joins TRBV19 to TRBJ2-7, with 13 bases matching TRBD2. V was pared by 4 bases and J by 2 bases, with 5 bases of the junction left unmatched. Germline CDR1 reads LNHDA; CDR2 reads SQIVND (reference sequence). This CDR3 comprises 16 residues. In DNA, the CDR3 is TGTGCCAGTAGTAGGGGACTAGCGGGGATCCCCTACGAGCAGTACTTC. It yields the protein CASSRGLAGIPYEQYF.

This clone was found a few times. This chain connects TRBV11-2 to TRBJ2-1; 8 bases are a match to TRBD2. Per the germline V gene, CDR1 is SGHAT and CDR2 is FQNNGV. V trimming: 4 bases; J trimming: 1 base; junction bases outside the gene matches: 15. The CDR3 totals 19 residues. CDR3 DNA sequence: TGTGCCAGCAGCTCCCGGCCCCCGACTAGCGCCATTTCCTACAATGAGCAGTTCTTC. Translating it yields CASSSRPPTSAISYNEQFF.